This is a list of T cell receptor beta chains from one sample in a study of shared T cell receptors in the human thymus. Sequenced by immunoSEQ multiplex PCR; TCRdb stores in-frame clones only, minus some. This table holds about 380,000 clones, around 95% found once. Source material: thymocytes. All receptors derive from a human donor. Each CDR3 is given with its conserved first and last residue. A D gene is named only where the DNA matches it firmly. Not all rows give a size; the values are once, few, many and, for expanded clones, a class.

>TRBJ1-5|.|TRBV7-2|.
TGTGCCAGCAGTTCGGGGGCGGGCAATCAGCCCCAGCATTTT
CASSSGAGNQPQHF
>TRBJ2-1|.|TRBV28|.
TGTGCCAGCAGTTTATGCGTTGGGGGAGCCTCCTACAATGAGCAGTTCTTC
CASSLCVGGASYNEQFF
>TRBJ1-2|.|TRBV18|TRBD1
TGTGCCAGCTCCGGGACAGCAAGAAACTATGGCTACACCTTC
CASSGTARNYGYTF
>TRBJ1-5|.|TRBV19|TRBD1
TGTGCCAGTAGCGTTGACAGGGGTAGCAATCAGCCCCAGCATTTT
CASSVDRGSNQPQHF
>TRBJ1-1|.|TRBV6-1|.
TGTGCCAGCAGTGTCTCGGGGCGGAACACTGAAGCTTTCTTT
CASSVSGRNTEAFF
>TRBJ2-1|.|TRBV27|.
TGTGCCAGCGTTACTAGTTTCGGGGGCGGCAATGAGCAGTTCTTC
CASVTSFGGGNEQFF
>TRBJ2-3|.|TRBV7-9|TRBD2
TGTGCCAGCAGCGGACGGACTAGCGGGAGGTGGGCAGATACGCAGTATTTT
CASSGRTSGRWADTQYF
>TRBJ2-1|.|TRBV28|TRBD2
TGTGCCAGCATGGGAGGGTTCAATGAGCAGTTCTTC
CASMGGFNEQFF
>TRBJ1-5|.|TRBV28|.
TGTGCCAGCAGTCTACAGGGTTATCAGCCCCAGCATTTT
CASSLQGYQPQHF
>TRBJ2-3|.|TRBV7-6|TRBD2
TGTGCCAGCAGCTTGGCGGGAGATGTGAGCACAGATACGCAGTATTTT
CASSLAGDVSTDTQYF
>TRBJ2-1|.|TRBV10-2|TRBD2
TGCGCCAGCAAGTTTAGGGCGAGCGGGAGAGGCGCCAATGAGCAGTTCTTC
CASKFRASGRGANEQFF
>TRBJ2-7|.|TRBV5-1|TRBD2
TGCGCCAGCAGCGCTGGACTAGCGGGACTCTACGAGCAGTACTTC
CASSAGLAGLYEQYF
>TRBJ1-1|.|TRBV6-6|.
TGTGCCAGCAGTTACAAGAGGGGGGTTGGCACTGAAGCTTTCTTT
CASSYKRGVGTEAFF
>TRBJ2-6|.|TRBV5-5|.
TGTGCCAGCAGCGAGAGGGCATCTGGGGCCAACGTCCTGACTTTC
CASSERASGANVLTF
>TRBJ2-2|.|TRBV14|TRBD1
TGTGCCAGCAGTCCTAGACAGGGAATTTCGCCCGGGGAGCTGTTTTTT
CASSPRQGISPGELFF
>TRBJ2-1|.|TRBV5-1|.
TGCGCCAGCAGCTTGGTGGTCAGGGGCAATGAGCAGTTCTTC
CASSLVVRGNEQFF
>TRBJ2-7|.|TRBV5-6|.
TGTGCCAGCAGCTCTGAGAACGGGGAGGACCTATTGGGCGAGCAGTACTTC
CASSSENGEDLLGEQYF
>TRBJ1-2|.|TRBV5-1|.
TGCGCCAGCAGACAAGCGGGCAGCATTAACTATGGCTACACCTTC
CASRQAGSINYGYTF
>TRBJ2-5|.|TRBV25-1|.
TGTGCCAGCCTGGGAACAGTCCATGCGCGAGAGACCCAGTACTTC
CASLGTVHARETQYF
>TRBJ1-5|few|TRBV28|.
TGTGCCAGCAGTTTTAATGGGGTTGGGGGTCAGCCCCAGCATTTT
CASSFNGVGGQPQHF
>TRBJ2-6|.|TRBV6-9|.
TGTGCCAGCAGTGCCAGACGGGAGCGGTCCTCTGGGGCCAACGTCCTGACTTTC
CASSARRERSSGANVLTF
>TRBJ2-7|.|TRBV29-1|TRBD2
TGCAGCGTGGGGACTAGCGAGTACTACGAGCAGTACTTC
CSVGTSEYYEQYF
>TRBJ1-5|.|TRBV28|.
TGTGCCAGCAGTTCCCCAACGTACCAGCATTTT
CASSSPTYQHF
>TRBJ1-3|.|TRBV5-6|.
TGTGCCAGCTCTAAGGGGGGTACCGGAAACACCATATATTTT
CASSKGGTGNTIYF
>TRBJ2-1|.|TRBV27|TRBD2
TGTGCCAGCAGTTTATATCGACTAGCTCGGGGAGAGGATGAGCAGTTCTTC
CASSLYRLARGEDEQFF
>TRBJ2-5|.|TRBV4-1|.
TGCGCCAGCAGCCAAGCCCCGTTCCAAGAGACCCAGTACTTC
CASSQAPFQETQYF